The 8 T cell receptor beta chains given below trace back to one sample, sequenced in a study of T cell responses to AZD1222 COVID-19 vaccine. The assay was immunoSEQ multiplex PCR, and TCRdb's table has in-frame clones only and misses some. The table has 100,000 to 150,000 clones, 80% to 90% seen once; the top ten hold around 5.8%. The starting material was peripheral blood, obtained on day 0 of AZD1222 vaccination. Receptor source: an adult in good health.

The V call is TRBV30, the J call TRBJ1-2; TRBD1 aligns across 7 bases. Per germline, CDR1 GTSNPN and CDR2 SVGIG (reference sequence). The CDR3 is 15 residues long. V gave up 2 bases and J gave up 0 bases; unmatched junction bases: 6. The CDR3: CAWSSDRVTNYGYTF. In DNA, the CDR3 is TGTGCCTGGAGTAGCGACAGGGTTACTAACTATGGCTACACCTTC.

This sequence joins TRBV28 and TRBJ1-2; D gene unclear. V lost 4 bases, J lost 7 bases, and 13 bases lay in between. The germline gives CDR1 MDHEN, CDR2 SYDVKM. The CDR3 loop spans 13 amino acids. In DNA form, the CDR3 reads TGTGCCAGCAGTTCAAGAGCAGGAATTGGCTACACCTTC. Its translation is CASSSRAGIGYTF.

The chain uses TRBV5-1 and TRBJ2-3, with 8 positions matching TRBD2. Trimming cost V 1 base and J 6 bases; bases outside gene matches: 10. This CDR3 is built from 16 residues. Germline CDR1 reads SGHRS; CDR2 reads YFSETQ. CDR3 DNA sequence: TGCGCCAGCAGCTTGTACCTTGACGGGAGGGCGGATACGCAGTATTTT. It is translated as CASSLYLDGRADTQYF.

The DNA of the CDR3 is TGTGCCAGCAGCTGGGGACAGGGATACAATGAGCAGTTCTTC. Translation: CASSWGQGYNEQFF. The chain employs TRBV7-2 and TRBJ2-1, with 9 bases matching TRBD1. CDR1 and CDR2 (germline): SGHTA, FQGNSA. The CDR3 totals 14 residues. Trimming cost V 4 bases and J 4 bases; bases outside gene matches: 2.

This rearrangement joins TRBV28 to TRBJ1-2, with TRBD1 as a possible D gene (5 bases). Germline assignment: CDR1 MDHEN and CDR2 SYDVKM. The CDR3 is made up of 16 amino acids. V lost 1 base to trimming and J lost 7 bases, with 19 bases between them. DNA for the CDR3: TGTGCCAGCAGTTTATCCGCCGGGACCGACTTCAGTGGCTACACCTTC. This sequence encodes CASSLSAGTDFSGYTF.

The chain is built from TRBV10-3 and TRBJ2-1; a weak D match, TRBD2 (6 bases). The CDR3 length is 12 residues. Germline V gives CDR1 ENHRY, CDR2 SYGVKD. CDR3: CGVTGRRNEQFF. The DNA of the CDR3 is TGTGGGGTAACGGGGAGGAGGAATGAGCAGTTCTTC.

The gene calls are TRBV7-2 and TRBJ1-1; no clear D. Trimming left V 3 bases short and J 5 bases short, with 10 bases between. The CDR3 has 13 amino acids. Germline V gene lookup returns CDR1 SGHTA and CDR2 FQGNSA. The CDR3, as DNA: TGTGCCAGCAGCTTCGGGGTTCGGACTGAAGCTTTCTTT. Encoded protein: CASSFGVRTEAFF.

The chain couples TRBV5-5 to TRBJ1-4, with D maybe TRBD1 (5 bases). Germline CDR1 reads SGHKS; CDR2 reads YYEKEE (reference sequence). There are 15 residues in the CDR3. V lost 1 base to trimming and J lost 7 bases, with 14 bases between them. The CDR3 sequence is CASSLTGVLSEKLFF. DNA of the CDR3: TGTGCCAGCAGCTTGACAGGAGTACTGAGTGAAAAACTGTTTTTT.